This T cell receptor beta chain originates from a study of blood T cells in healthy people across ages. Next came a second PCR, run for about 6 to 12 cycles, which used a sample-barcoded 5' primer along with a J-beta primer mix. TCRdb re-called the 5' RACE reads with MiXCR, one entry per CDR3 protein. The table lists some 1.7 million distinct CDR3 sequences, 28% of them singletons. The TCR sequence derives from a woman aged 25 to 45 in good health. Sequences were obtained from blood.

The CDR3 loop is CASSYSNPRGIYNEQFF. CDR3 DNA sequence: TGTGCCAGCAGTTACTCTAATCCCAGGGGGATTTACAATGAGCAGTTCTTC. The chain carries TRBV6-2 or TRBV6-3 and TRBJ2-1; 7 positions match TRBD1. There are 17 residues in the CDR3. The V and J ends lost 0 bases and 4 bases, in that order; junction bases with no gene match: 9. Per the germline V gene, CDR1 is MNHEY and CDR2 is SVGEGT.